A selection of T cell receptor beta chains follows, all from one sample in a study of circulating CD8 cells and anti-PD-1 response in melanoma. One entry per CDR3 protein results from TCRdb running MiXCR on the reads. Seen here are hundreds of distinct CDR3 sequences, under 9.5% observed once, and the top ten hold approximately 29%. This specimen consisted of CD8+ T cells from PBMCs, obtained at baseline or after one month of anti-PD-1 therapy (not recorded which). The receptor source for this set is a human donor with melanoma. Both conserved end residues are part of each CDR3. Each record gives: J gene, clone size, V gene, D gene, CDR3 DNA, CDR3 protein. D genes are given only for firm matches. Clone size is given for some rows only: seen once, a few or many times, or a class if the clone is expanded.

TRBJ2-7	large	TRBV4-3	TRBD1	TGCGCCAGCAGCCAAGACGGGACAGGGGGCGAGCAGTACTTC	CASSQDGTGGEQYF
TRBJ2-3	.	TRBV19	.	TGTGCCAGCAAACCCGGGGCAGCTAGCACAGATACGCAGTATTTT	CASKPGAASTDTQYF
TRBJ2-1	medium-sized	TRBV12-3/TRBV12-4	TRBD1	TGTGCCAGCAGTTTGGGGACAGGGAATGAGCAGTTCTTC	CASSLGTGNEQFF
TRBJ2-1	large	TRBV2	TRBD2	TGTGCCAGCAGTGACCCAACAGGACTAGCGGGGGGCCCTTCCTACAATGAGCAGTTCTTC	CASSDPTGLAGGPSYNEQFF
TRBJ1-1	few	TRBV12-3/TRBV12-4	.	TGTGCCAGCAGTATCGTCGCGAACACTGAAGCTTTCTTT	CASSIVANTEAFF
TRBJ2-2	medium-sized	TRBV19	TRBD2	TGTGCCAGTGCGGGGGTCACCGGGGAGCTGTTTTTT	CASAGVTGELFF
TRBJ1-5	medium-sized	TRBV6-5	.	TGTGCCAGCAGTTACTCTGGAACCAGTGAGCCCCAGCATTTT	CASSYSGTSEPQHF
TRBJ1-1	large	TRBV5-5	.	TGTGCCAGCAGCTCGTGGTGGACAGATATGAACACTGAAGCTTTCTTT	CASSSWWTDMNTEAFF
TRBJ2-7	.	TRBV6-2/TRBV6-3	.	TGTGCCAGCAGTTACTCGGGAGCCTACGAGCAGTACTTC	CASSYSGAYEQYF
TRBJ2-1	medium-sized	TRBV27	.	TGTGCCAGCAGTTTGCCGGGCCGTCCACATGAGCAGTTCTTC	CASSLPGRPHEQFF
TRBJ1-5	medium-sized	TRBV4-2	.	TGTGCCAGCAGCCAAGAATCTGGGTCTAGTCAGCCCCAGCATTTT	CASSQESGSSQPQHF
TRBJ2-6	.	TRBV19	.	TGTGCCAGTAGAGTGGGGGCCAACGTCCTGACTTTC	CASRVGANVLTF
TRBJ2-7	few	TRBV4-1	TRBD1	TGCGCCAGCAGCCAAGGACAGGGGAAGGCCTACGAGCAGTACTTC	CASSQGQGKAYEQYF
TRBJ2-1	large	TRBV9	.	TGTGCCAGCAGCTCAAACGGGGTCAATGAGCAGTTCTTC	CASSSNGVNEQFF